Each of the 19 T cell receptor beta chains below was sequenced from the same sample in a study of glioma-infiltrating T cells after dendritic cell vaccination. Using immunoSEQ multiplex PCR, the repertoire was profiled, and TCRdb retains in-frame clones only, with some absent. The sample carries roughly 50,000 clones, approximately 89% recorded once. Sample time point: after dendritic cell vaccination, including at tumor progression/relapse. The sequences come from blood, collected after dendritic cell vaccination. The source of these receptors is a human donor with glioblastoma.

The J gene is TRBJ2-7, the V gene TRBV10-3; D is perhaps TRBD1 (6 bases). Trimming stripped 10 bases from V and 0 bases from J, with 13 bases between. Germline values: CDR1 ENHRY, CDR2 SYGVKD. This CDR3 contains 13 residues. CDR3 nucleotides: TGTGCCACCTGGGACACGAGCTCCTACGAGCAGTACTTC. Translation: CATWDTSSYEQYF.

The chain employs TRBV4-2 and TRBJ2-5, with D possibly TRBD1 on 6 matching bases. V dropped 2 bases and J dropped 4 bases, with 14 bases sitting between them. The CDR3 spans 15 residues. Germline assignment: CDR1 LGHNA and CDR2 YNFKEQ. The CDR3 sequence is CASSQLGRGLETQYF. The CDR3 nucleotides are TGTGCCAGCAGCCAATTGGGCAGGGGATTAGAGACCCAGTACTTC.

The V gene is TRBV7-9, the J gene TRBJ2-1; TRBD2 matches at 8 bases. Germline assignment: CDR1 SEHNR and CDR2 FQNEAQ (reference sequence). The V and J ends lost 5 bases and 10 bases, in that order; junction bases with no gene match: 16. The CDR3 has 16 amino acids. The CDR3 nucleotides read TGTGCCAGCAGCCCCCCTAAATCCGGGAGGGCCGTAGAGCAGTTCTTC. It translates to CASSPPKSGRAVEQFF.

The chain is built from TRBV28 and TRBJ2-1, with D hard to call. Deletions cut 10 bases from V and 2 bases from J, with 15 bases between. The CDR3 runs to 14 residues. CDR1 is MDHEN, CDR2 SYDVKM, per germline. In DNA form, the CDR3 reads TGTGCCATAAGAGCCCCAGAGGCCTACAATGAGCAGTTCTTC. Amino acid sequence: CAIRAPEAYNEQFF.

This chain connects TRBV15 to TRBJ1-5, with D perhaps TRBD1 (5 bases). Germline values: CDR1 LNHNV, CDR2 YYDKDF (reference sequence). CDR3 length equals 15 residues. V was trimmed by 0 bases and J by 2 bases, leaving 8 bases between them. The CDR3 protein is CATSRDMGRNQPQHF. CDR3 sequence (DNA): TGTGCCACCAGCAGAGATATGGGGCGCAATCAGCCCCAGCATTTT.

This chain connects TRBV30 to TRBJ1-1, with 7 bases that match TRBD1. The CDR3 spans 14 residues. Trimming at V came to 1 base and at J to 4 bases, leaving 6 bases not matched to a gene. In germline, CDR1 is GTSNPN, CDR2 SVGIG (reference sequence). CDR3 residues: CAWSGINRGTEAFF. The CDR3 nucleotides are TGTGCCTGGAGTGGAATAAACAGGGGCACTGAAGCTTTCTTT.

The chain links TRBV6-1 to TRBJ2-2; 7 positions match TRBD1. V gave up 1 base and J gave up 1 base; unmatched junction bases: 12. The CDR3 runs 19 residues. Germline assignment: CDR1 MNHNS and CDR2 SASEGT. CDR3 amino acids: CASSEVLIVDRENTGELFF. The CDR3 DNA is TGTGCCAGCAGTGAAGTCCTTATCGTTGACAGGGAGAACACCGGGGAGCTGTTTTTT.

The CDR3: CASSLSAGKGTEAFF. In nucleotides, the CDR3 is TGTGCCAGCAGCTTATCGGCAGGGAAGGGAACTGAAGCTTTCTTT. J is TRBJ1-1 and V is TRBV7-3; TRBD1 might be the D (5 bases). Trimming pared 2 bases from V and 5 bases from J, leaving 15 bases between. This CDR3 comprises 15 residues. CDR1 is SGHTA, CDR2 FQGTGA, per germline.

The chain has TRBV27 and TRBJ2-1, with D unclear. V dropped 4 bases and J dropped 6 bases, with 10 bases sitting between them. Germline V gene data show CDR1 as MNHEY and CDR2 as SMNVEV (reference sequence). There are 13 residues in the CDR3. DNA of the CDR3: TGTGCCAGCAGTTCAGGATTGGGCAATGAGCAGTTCTTC. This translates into CASSSGLGNEQFF.

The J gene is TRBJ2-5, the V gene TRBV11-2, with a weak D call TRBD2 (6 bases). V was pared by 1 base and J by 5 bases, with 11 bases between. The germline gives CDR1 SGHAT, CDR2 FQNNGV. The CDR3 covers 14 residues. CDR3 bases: TGTGCCAGCAGCTTAGGGGGAGGCGGGGAGACCCAGTACTTC. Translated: CASSLGGGGETQYF.

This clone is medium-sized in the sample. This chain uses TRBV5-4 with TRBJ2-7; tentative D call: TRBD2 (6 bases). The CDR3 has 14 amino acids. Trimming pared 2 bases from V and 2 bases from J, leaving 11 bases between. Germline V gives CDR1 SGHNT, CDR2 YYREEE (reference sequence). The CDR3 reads CASSFLAGTYEQYF. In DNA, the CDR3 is TGTGCCAGCAGCTTCCTGGCGGGAACCTACGAGCAGTACTTC.

The CDR3: CATSRGQFDQPQHF. The CDR3 coding sequence is TGTGCCACCAGCAGAGGTCAGTTTGATCAGCCCCAGCATTTT. The chain recombines TRBV15 with TRBJ1-5; D is unresolved. CDR3 length: 14 residues. The germline V and J ends were trimmed by 1 base and 5 bases, with 9 bases remaining between them. The germline CDR1 and CDR2 sequences are LNHNV and YYDKDF (reference sequence). Full variable domain (remainder filled in from reference TRBV15 and TRBJ1-5): DAMVIQNPRYQVTQFGKPVTLSCSQTLNHNVMYWYQQKSSQAPKLLFHYYDKDFNNEADTPDNFQSRRPNTSFCFLDIRSPGLGDTAMYLCATSRGQFDQPQHFGDGTRLSIL.

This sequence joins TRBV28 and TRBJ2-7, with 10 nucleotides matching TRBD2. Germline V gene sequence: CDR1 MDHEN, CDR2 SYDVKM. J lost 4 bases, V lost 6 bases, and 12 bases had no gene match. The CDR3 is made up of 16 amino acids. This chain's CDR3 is CASSLVSSGRLYEQYF. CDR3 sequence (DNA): TGTGCCAGCAGCCTGGTGTCTAGCGGGAGATTGTACGAGCAGTACTTC.

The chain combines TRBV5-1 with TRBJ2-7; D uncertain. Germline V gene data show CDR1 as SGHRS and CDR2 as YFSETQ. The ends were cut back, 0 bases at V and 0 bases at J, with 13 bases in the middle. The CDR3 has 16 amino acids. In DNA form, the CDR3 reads TGCGCCAGCAGCTTGGGGGCACAAGACCACTCCTACGAGCAGTACTTC. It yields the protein CASSLGAQDHSYEQYF.

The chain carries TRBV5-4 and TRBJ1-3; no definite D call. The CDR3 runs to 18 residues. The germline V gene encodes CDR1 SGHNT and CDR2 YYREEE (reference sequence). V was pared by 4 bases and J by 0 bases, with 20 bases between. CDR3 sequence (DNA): TGTGCCAGCAGCCTCAGCGCCCGGGGTCGAAACTCTGGAAACACCATATATTTT. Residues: CASSLSARGRNSGNTIYF. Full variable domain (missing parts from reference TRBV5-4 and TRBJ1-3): ETGVTQSPTHLIKTRGQQVTLRCSSQSGHNTVSWYQQALGQGPQFIFQYYREEENGRGNFPPRFSGLQFPNYSSELNVNALELDDSALYLCASSLSARGRNSGNTIYFGEGSWLTVV.

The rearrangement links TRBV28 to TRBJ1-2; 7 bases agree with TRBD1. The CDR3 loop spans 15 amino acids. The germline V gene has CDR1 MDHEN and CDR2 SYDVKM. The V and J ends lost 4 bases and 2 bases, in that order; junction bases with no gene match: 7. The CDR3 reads CASSSPRTGNYGYTF. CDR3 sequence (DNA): TGTGCCAGCAGTTCCCCTCGGACAGGAAACTATGGCTACACCTTC.

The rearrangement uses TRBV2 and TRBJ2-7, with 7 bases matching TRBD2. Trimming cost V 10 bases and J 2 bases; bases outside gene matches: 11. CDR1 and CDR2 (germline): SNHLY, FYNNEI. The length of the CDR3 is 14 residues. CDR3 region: CATPAASGTYEQYF. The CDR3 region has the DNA TGTGCCACGCCTGCGGCTAGCGGAACCTACGAGCAGTACTTC.

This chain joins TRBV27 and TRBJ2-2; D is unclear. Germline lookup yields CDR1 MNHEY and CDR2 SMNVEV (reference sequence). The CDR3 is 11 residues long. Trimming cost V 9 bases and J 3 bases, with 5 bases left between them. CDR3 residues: CASPYTGELFF. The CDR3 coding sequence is TGTGCCAGTCCTTACACCGGGGAGCTGTTTTTT.

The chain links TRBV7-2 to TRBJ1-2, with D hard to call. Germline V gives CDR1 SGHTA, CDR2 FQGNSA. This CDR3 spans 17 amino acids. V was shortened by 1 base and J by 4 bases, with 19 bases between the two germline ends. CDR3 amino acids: CASSLDSGNSWVYGYTF. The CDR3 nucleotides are TGTGCCAGCAGCTTAGATTCCGGGAATTCGTGGGTCTATGGCTACACCTTC.